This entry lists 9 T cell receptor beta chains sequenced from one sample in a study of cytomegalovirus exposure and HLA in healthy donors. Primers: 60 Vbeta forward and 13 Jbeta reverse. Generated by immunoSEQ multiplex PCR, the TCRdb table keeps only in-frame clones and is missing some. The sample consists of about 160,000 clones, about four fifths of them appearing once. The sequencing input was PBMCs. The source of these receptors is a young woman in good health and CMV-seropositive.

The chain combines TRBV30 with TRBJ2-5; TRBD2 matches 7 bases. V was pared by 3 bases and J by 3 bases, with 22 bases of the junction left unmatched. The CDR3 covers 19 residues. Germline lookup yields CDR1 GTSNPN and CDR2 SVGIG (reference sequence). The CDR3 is CAWSRLGGAPEAGEETQYF. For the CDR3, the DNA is TGTGCCTGGAGCCGCCTTGGAGGAGCTCCCGAGGCGGGGGAAGAGACCCAGTACTTC.

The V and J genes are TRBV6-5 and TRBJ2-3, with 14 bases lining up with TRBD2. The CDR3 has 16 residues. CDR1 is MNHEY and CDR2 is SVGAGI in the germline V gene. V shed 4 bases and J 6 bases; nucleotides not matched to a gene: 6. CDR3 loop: CASSSTSGGASDTQYF. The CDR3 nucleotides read TGTGCCAGCAGTTCGACTAGCGGGGGGGCATCCGATACGCAGTATTTT.

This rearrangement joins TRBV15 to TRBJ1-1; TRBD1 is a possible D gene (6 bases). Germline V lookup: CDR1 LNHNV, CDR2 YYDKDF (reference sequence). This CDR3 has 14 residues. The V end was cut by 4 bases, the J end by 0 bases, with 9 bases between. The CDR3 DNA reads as TGTGCCACCAGCAACAGGGTTATGAACACTGAAGCTTTCTTT. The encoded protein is CATSNRVMNTEAFF.

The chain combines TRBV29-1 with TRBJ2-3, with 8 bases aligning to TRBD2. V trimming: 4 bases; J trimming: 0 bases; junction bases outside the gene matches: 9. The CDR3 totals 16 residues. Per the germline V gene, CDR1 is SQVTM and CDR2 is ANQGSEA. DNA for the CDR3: TGCAGCGTTGGCGCCCTAGCGGGCGCTAGCACAGATACGCAGTATTTT. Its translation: CSVGALAGASTDTQYF.

For the CDR3, the DNA is TGCGCCAGCAGCCAAGAACCTAGCGGAGAAAGAGATACGCAGTATTTT. Amino acid sequence: CASSQEPSGERDTQYF. This chain connects TRBV4-3 to TRBJ2-3; 7 bases fit TRBD2. The CDR3 spans 16 residues. Per the germline V gene, CDR1 is LGHNA and CDR2 is YSLEER. Germline trimming cut 0 bases from V and 5 bases from J; bases unmatched to any gene: 8.

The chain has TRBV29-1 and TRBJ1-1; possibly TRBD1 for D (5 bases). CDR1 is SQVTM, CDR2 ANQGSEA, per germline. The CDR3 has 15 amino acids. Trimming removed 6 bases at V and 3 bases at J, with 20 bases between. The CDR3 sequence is CSVRFDSLPDTEAFF. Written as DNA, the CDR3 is TGCAGCGTCCGATTTGACAGTTTACCTGACACTGAAGCTTTCTTT.

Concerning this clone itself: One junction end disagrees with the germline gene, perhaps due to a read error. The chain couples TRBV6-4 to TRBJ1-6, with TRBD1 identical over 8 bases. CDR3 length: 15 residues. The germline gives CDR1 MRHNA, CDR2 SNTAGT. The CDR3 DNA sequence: TGTGCCAGCACGCCGGGACAGGAGGGTGTTTCACCCCTCTACTTT. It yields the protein CASTPGQEGVSPLYF.

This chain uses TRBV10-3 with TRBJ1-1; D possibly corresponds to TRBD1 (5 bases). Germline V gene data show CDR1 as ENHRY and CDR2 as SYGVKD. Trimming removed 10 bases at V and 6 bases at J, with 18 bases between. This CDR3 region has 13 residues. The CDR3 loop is CATIGTRGSEAFF. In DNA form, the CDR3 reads TGTGCCACTATCGGGACTCGGGGCTCTGAAGCTTTCTTT.

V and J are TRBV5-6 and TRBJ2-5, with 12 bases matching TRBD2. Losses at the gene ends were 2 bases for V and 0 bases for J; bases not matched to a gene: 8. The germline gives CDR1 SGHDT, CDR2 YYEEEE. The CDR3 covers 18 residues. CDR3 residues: CASSFKFGTSGYQETQYF. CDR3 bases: TGTGCCAGCAGCTTTAAGTTCGGGACTAGCGGGTACCAAGAGACCCAGTACTTC.